This entry lists 21 T cell receptor beta chains sequenced from one sample in a study of blood T cell repertoires in COVID-19. Here immunoSEQ multiplex PCR was the method, and the copy in TCRdb shows in-frame clones only, minus some. The table includes about 200,000 clones, around nine tenths detected once. The sample taken for sequencing was peripheral blood. The receptors come from a man in his 60s with acute or convalescent COVID-19.

The J gene is TRBJ2-3, the V gene TRBV5-1, with D possibly matching TRBD1 (5 bases). Trimming stripped 3 bases from V and 1 base from J, with 15 bases between. This CDR3 has 16 amino acids. Germline V gene data show CDR1 as SGHRS and CDR2 as YFSETQ. For the CDR3, the DNA is TGCGCCAGCAGCTCGGTCAGGGCATCACGCACAGATACGCAGTATTTT. It translates to CASSSVRASRTDTQYF.

This clone was seen once. This rearrangement joins TRBV24-1 to TRBJ2-5; D unresolved. CDR1 and CDR2 (germline): KGHDR, SFDVKD. Between the trimmed V and J ends, which lost 4 bases and 5 bases, there was a span of 10 bases. This CDR3 comprises 13 residues. CDR3 residues: CATSDLARETQYF. The CDR3 DNA sequence: TGTGCCACCAGTGACTTAGCCCGGGAGACCCAGTACTTC.

V usage is TRBV6-2 or TRBV6-3 and J usage is TRBJ2-1; TRBD1 might be the D (6 bases). CDR1 is MNHEY and CDR2 is SVGEGT in the germline V gene. Trimming shortened V by 6 bases and J by 2 bases, and 14 bases separated the two germline ends. The CDR3 runs 15 residues. The CDR3 here is CASSQQGVPYNEQFF. CDR3 DNA sequence: TGTGCCAGCAGCCAACAGGGAGTTCCCTACAATGAGCAGTTCTTC.

This chain links TRBV5-6 with TRBJ2-7; D is undetermined. Germline CDR1 and CDR2: SGHDT and YYEEEE. The CDR3 contains 14 residues. Trimming stripped 1 base from V and 2 bases from J, with 10 bases between. The CDR3 loop is CASSLWARTYEQYF. The CDR3 DNA sequence: TGTGCCAGCAGCTTGTGGGCCAGAACCTACGAGCAGTACTTC.

This clone occurred once. CDR3: CASSGYRGNNEQFF. The CDR3, as DNA: TGTGCCAGCAGCGGTTACCGGGGAAATAATGAGCAGTTCTTC. This rearrangement joins TRBV3-1 (or the pseudogene TRBV3-2) to TRBJ2-1; D is perhaps TRBD2 (5 bases). The CDR3 sequence is 14 residues long. V lost 5 bases to trimming and J lost 7 bases, with 15 bases between them. Germline loops: CDR1 LGHDT, CDR2 YNNKEL (reference sequence).

The CDR3 loop is CASSQDEDQPQHF. The CDR3 DNA reads TGTGCCAGCAGCCAAGATGAGGATCAGCCCCAGCATTTT. The rearrangement uses TRBV3-1 (or the pseudogene TRBV3-2) and TRBJ1-5, with D uncertain. CDR3 size: 13 residues. The germline V gene has CDR1 LGHDT and CDR2 YNNKEL (reference sequence). The V end was cut by 0 bases, the J end by 5 bases, with 5 bases between.

This clone showed up just a few times. V and J are TRBV5-4 and TRBJ2-1, with D uncertain. The V gene's germline CDR1 is SGHNT and CDR2 YYREEE (reference sequence). This CDR3 comprises 15 residues. V was cut by 1 base and J by 2 bases, with 10 bases left in between. In nucleotides, the CDR3 is TGTGCCAGCAGCTTGCTGCGGATCCCCTACAATGAGCAGTTCTTC. The encoded protein is CASSLLRIPYNEQFF. Looking up the rest from reference TRBV5-4 and TRBJ2-1 gives the full variable domain: ETGVTQSPTHLIKTRGQQVTLRCSSQSGHNTVSWYQQALGQGPQFIFQYYREEENGRGNFPPRFSGLQFPNYSSELNVNALELDDSALYLCASSLLRIPYNEQFFGPGTRLTVL.

The chain joins TRBV19 to TRBJ2-3; tentatively, D is TRBD1 (6 bases). Deletions cut 5 bases from V and 4 bases from J, with 19 bases between. CDR3 size: 16 residues. Looked up from germline, CDR1 is LNHDA and CDR2 is SQIVND (reference sequence). The CDR3 reads CASSSRHGQTADTQYF. CDR3 in DNA: TGTGCCAGTAGTTCCCGGCATGGACAGACGGCAGATACGCAGTATTTT. The full variable domain, its missing parts supplied by reference TRBV19 and TRBJ2-3, is DGGITQSPKYLFRKEGQNVTLSCEQNLNHDAMYWYRQDPGQGLRLIYYSQIVNDFQKGDIAEGYSVSREKKESFPLTVTSAQKNPTAFYLCASSSRHGQTADTQYFGPGTRLTVL.

The chain uses TRBV7-3 and TRBJ2-2; TRBD1 aligns across 7 bases. This CDR3 contains 15 residues. CDR1 and CDR2 from the germline V gene are SGHTA and FQGTGA. With 5 bases clipped from V and 6 bases from J, the junction kept 9 bases outside the gene matches. CDR3 loop: CASSPSTGAAGELFF. The CDR3 nucleotides read TGTGCCAGCAGCCCCTCAACAGGGGCGGCCGGGGAGCTGTTTTTT.

The chain recombines TRBV25-1 with TRBJ2-2; tentative D call: TRBD1 (6 bases). Germline values: CDR1 MGHDK, CDR2 SYGVNS. V gave up 8 bases and J gave up 6 bases, with 19 bases separating them. The CDR3 loop spans 15 amino acids. The CDR3 spells CASGEGGRGPGELFF. The CDR3 nucleotides read TGTGCCAGCGGCGAAGGGGGTCGTGGTCCCGGGGAGCTGTTTTTT.

This chain joins TRBV28 and TRBJ2-7; unclear D gene. V was shortened by 5 bases and J by 4 bases, with 9 bases between the two germline ends. The CDR3 contains 12 residues. Germline CDR1 MDHEN, CDR2 SYDVKM. The CDR3 bases are TGTGCCAGCAGTCCGCCGACATACGAGCAGTACTTC. This gives the protein CASSPPTYEQYF.

This chain joins TRBV9 and TRBJ2-1, with TRBD1 matching 8 bases. CDR1 is SGDLS, CDR2 YYNGEE, per germline. V lost 2 bases to trimming and J lost 3 bases; unmatched junction nucleotides: 4. This CDR3 has 15 amino acids. CDR3 in DNA: TGTGCCAGCAGCGTCCGGGACAGGCTCTACAATGAGCAGTTCTTC. This translates into CASSVRDRLYNEQFF.

The CDR3 protein is CASSPGGTGGDYGYTF. CDR3 nucleotide sequence: TGCGCCAGCAGCCCGGGTGGGACAGGGGGCGACTATGGCTACACCTTC. The chain combines TRBV5-1 with TRBJ1-2, with 12 bases fitting TRBD1. Losses at the gene ends were 4 bases for V and 3 bases for J; bases not matched to a gene: 7. The CDR3 extends over 16 amino acids. Per the germline V gene, CDR1 is SGHRS and CDR2 is YFSETQ. Looking up the rest from reference TRBV5-1 and TRBJ1-2 gives the full variable domain: KAGVTQTPRYLIKTRGQQVTLSCSPISGHRSVSWYQQTPGQGLQFLFEYFSETQRNKGNFPGRFSGRQFSNSRSEMNVSTLELGDSALYLCASSPGGTGGDYGYTFGSGTRLTVV.

The chain recombines TRBV7-2 with TRBJ1-5; the match to TRBD1 covers 9 bases. CDR3 length: 16 amino acids. Germline values: CDR1 SGHTA, CDR2 FQGNSA. Trimming at V came to 3 bases and at J to 7 bases, leaving 10 bases not matched to a gene. Here the CDR3 DNA reads TGTGCCAGCAGCTTGGGACAGGGCTCCTTGATACAGCCCCAGCATTTT. Protein sequence: CASSLGQGSLIQPQHF.

The chain couples TRBV24-1 to TRBJ1-5; 7 nucleotides align to TRBD1. Germline V gives CDR1 KGHDR, CDR2 SFDVKD. Trimming removed 2 bases from V and 2 bases from J; junction bases left unmatched: 2. CDR3 length: 15 residues. The CDR3 DNA sequence: TGTGCCACCAGTGATTACGGACAGGGCAATCAGCCCCAGCATTTT. As protein: CATSDYGQGNQPQHF.

This chain links TRBV4-1 with TRBJ2-3; the D gene is possibly TRBD2 (5 bases). Between the trimmed V and J ends, which lost 0 bases and 3 bases, there was a span of 10 bases. Germline CDR1 reads MGHRA; CDR2 reads YSYEKL. The CDR3 contains 15 residues. The CDR3 sequence is CASSQESGWTDTQYF. Written as DNA, the CDR3 is TGCGCCAGCAGCCAAGAGAGCGGTTGGACAGATACGCAGTATTTT.

The rearrangement links TRBV6-5 to TRBJ2-7; 7 nucleotides align to TRBD1. Per the germline V gene, CDR1 is MNHEY and CDR2 is SVGAGI. There are 13 residues in the CDR3. Germline trimming cut 11 bases from V and 2 bases from J; bases unmatched to any gene: 9. The CDR3 protein is CASHYTGAYEQYF. The CDR3 DNA is TGTGCCTCACACTATACAGGGGCCTACGAGCAGTACTTC.

To note about this clone: Other DNA sequences in the sample encode the same CDR3. The CDR3 sequence is CASSRDRGETQYF. For the CDR3, the DNA is TGTGCCAGCAGTCGGGACAGGGGGGAGACCCAGTACTTC. This rearrangement joins TRBV7-3 to TRBJ2-5; TRBD1 aligns across 11 bases. CDR1 is SGHTA, CDR2 FQGTGA, per germline. The CDR3 extends over 13 amino acids. Trimming removed 6 bases from V and 5 bases from J; junction bases left unmatched: 2.

The chain employs TRBV19 and TRBJ2-3; TRBD2 matches 9 bases. From germline, CDR1 is LNHDA and CDR2 SQIVND (reference sequence). J gave up 9 bases and V 6 bases, and 10 bases lay outside the gene matches. The CDR3 is made up of 14 amino acids. The CDR3 region has the DNA TGTGCCAGTAGCCGTTCTAGCGGGGTGGAGACGCAGTATTTT. Its translation is CASSRSSGVETQYF.

This clone was detected once. The chain has TRBV7-6 and TRBJ2-3; D is perhaps TRBD1 (6 bases). The CDR3 contains 15 residues. Trimming removed 2 bases from V and 3 bases from J, with 12 bases in between. CDR1 and CDR2 from the germline V gene are SGHVS and FNYEAQ. CDR3 region: CASSLTGSSTDTQYF. For the CDR3, the DNA is TGTGCCAGCAGCTTAACAGGGAGCAGTACAGATACGCAGTATTTT.

This chain connects TRBV2 to TRBJ1-1; D is undetermined. This CDR3 comprises 13 residues. CDR1 SNHLY and CDR2 FYNNEI come from the germline V gene. V shed 3 bases and J shed 2 bases, with 7 bases lying between them. The CDR3 coding sequence is TGTGCCAGCAGTGAGACACTTAACACTGAAGCTTTCTTT. Residues: CASSETLNTEAFF. Using reference TRBV2 and TRBJ1-1 for the parts outside the CDR3, the full variable domain is EPEVTQTPSHQVTQMGQEVILRCVPISNHLYFYWYRQILGQKVEFLVSFYNNEISEKSEIFDDQFSVERPDGSNFTLKIRSTKLEDSAMYFCASSETLNTEAFFGQGTRLTVV.